These T cell receptor beta chains were read from a single sample in a study of identical twins. Using its own MiXCR run on the 5' RACE reads, TCRdb lists one record per CDR3 protein. The repertoire includes 700,000 or so distinct CDR3 sequences, under 9% of them detected once, and around 0.95% sits in the top ten. This same sample was also taken into another study, of yellow fever vaccine responses in identical twins.

Material for sequencing was PBMCs. Receptors originate from a woman in her late teens or twenties in good health. CDR3s include the opening cysteine and the closing phenylalanine or tryptophan. A D gene is named only where the DNA matches it firmly. The listing skips clone size in some rows; elsewhere it reads once, few, many or a size class.

>NA|17|TRBD2|TRBJ2-2|TRBV7-9
TGTGCCAGCAGCTTAATTGCACCGAGCGGGGAAACCGGGGAGCTGTTTTTT
CASSLIAPSGETGELFF
>many|15|TRBD2|TRBJ2-2|TRBV29-1
TGCAGCGGGAGTGGAGCGGGAGTGAACACCGGGGAGCTGTTTTTT
CSGSGAGVNTGELFF
>many|15|TRBD1|TRBJ1-1|TRBV3-1
TGTGCCAGCAGCCCCCGGGACAGGGTGAACACTGAAGCTTTCTTT
CASSPRDRVNTEAFF
>few|15|TRBD1|TRBJ2-2|TRBV6-1
TGTGCCACCCCCGGTCGGGACAGGGTGCACGGGGAGCTGTTTTTT
CATPGRDRVHGELFF
>few|15|TRBD2|TRBJ2-3|TRBV20-1
TGCAGTGCTATCCCAGCGGGGGGGCCGACAGATACGCAGTATTTT
CSAIPAGGPTDTQYF
>few|14|TRBD2|TRBJ2-7|TRBV6-5
TGTGCCAGCAGTTACACGGCGGGAGAGTACGAGCAGTACTTC
CASSYTAGEYEQYF
>NA|15|NA|TRBJ2-1|TRBV6-4
TGTGCCAGCAGTGAAGGTCCGGGGTTTTACAATGAGCAGTTCTTC
CASSEGPGFYNEQFF
>NA|11|NA|TRBJ2-1|TRBV5-6
TGTGCCAGCCGCGAGCACAATGAGCAGTTCTTC
CASREHNEQFF
>NA|13|NA|TRBJ1-1|TRBV7-9
TGTGCCAGCAGCTCGACCAAGAACTCTGAAGCTTTCTTT
CASSSTKNSEAFF
>many|14|NA|TRBJ2-3|TRBV20-1
TGCAGTGCCCGGGGGCAGCCAGGGGCAGATACGCAGTATTTT
CSARGQPGADTQYF
>NA|18|TRBD1|TRBJ2-1|TRBV12-3/TRBV12-4
TGTGCCAGCAGTTTGGGCATTGGGACAGCCATTCGTTCCAATGAGCAGTTCTTC
CASSLGIGTAIRSNEQFF
>NA|13|NA|TRBJ2-1|TRBV29-1
TGCAGCGTTGAACTTACGGATTACAATGAGCAGTTCTTC
CSVELTDYNEQFF
>few|16|NA|TRBJ2-5|TRBV5-1
TGCGCCAGCAGCTTGGTTCCGGGGCATAAGGGGGAGACCCAGTACTTC
CASSLVPGHKGETQYF